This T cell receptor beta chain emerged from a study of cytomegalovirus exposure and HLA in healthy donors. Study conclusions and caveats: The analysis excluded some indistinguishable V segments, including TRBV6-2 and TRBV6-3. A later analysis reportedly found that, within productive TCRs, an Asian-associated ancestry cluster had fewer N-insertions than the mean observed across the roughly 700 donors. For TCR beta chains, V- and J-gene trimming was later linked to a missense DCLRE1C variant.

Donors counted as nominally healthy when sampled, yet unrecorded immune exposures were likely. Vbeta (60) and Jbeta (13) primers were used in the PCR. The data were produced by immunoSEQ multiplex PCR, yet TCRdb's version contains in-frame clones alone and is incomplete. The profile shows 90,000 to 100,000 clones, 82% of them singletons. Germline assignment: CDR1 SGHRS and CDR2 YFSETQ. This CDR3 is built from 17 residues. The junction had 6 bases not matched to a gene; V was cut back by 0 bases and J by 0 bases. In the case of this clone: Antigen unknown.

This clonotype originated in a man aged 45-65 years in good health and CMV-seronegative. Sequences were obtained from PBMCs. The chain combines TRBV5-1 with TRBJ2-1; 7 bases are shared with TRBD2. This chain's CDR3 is CASSLGASGGSYNEQFF. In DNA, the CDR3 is TGCGCCAGCAGCTTGGGCGCTAGCGGAGGCTCCTACAATGAGCAGTTCTTC.